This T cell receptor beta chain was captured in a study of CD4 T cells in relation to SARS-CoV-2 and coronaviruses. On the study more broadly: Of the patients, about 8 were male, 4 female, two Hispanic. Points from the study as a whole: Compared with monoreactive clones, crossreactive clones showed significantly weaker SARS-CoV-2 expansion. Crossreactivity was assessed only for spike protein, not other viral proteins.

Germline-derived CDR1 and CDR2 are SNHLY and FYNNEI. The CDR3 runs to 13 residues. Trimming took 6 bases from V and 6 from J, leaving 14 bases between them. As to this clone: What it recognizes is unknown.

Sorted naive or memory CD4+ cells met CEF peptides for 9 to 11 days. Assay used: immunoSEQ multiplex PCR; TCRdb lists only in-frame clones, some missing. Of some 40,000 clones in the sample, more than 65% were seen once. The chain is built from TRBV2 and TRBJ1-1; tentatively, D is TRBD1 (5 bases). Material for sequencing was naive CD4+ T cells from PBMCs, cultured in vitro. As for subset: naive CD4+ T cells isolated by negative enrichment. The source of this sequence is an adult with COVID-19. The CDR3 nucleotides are TGTGCCAGCAGAGACACGGGACCACCTGAAGCTTTCTTT. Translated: CASRDTGPPEAFF.